This T cell receptor beta chain was sequenced for a study of blood T cells in healthy people across ages. Germline V gives CDR1 MNHNY, CDR2 SVGAGI (reference sequence). V was trimmed by 7 bases and J by 3 bases, leaving 13 bases between them. The CDR3 spans 14 residues. This clonotype was seen a few times. PCR was performed a second time for about 7 to 12 cycles using a sample-barcoded 5' primer and a J-beta primer mix. TCRdb used MiXCR to reprocess the 5' RACE reads, holding one entry per CDR3 protein. The sample includes about 930,000 distinct CDR3 sequences, roughly 28% seen only once; the top ten take roughly a tenth. This same sample was also part of a study on T cells of mothers and their children. According to that study: Per mother, over 8 million TCR beta CDR3 reads were obtained; per child, roughly 2.8 million.

This chain uses TRBV6-6 with TRBJ1-5, with a possible D match to TRBD1 (6 bases). This TCR was sampled from a woman aged 35 to 49 in good health. The sample consisted of blood. The CDR3 coding sequence is TGTGCCAGCATCGCCGGGACATCCAATCAGCCCCAGCATTTT. Its protein is CASIAGTSNQPQHF.